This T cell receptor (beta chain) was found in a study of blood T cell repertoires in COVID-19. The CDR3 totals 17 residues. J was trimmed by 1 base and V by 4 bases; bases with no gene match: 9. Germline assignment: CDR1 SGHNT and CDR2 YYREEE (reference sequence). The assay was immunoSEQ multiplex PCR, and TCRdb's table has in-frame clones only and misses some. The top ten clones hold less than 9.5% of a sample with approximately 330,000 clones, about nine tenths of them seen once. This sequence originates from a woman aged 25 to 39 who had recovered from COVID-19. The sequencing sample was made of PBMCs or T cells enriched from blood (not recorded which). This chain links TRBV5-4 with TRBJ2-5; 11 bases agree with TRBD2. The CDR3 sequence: CASSEASGRSLQETQYF. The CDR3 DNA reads TGTGCCAGCAGCGAAGCTAGCGGGAGGTCCCTCCAAGAGACCCAGTACTTC. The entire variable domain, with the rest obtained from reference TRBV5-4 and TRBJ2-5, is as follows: ETGVTQSPTHLIKTRGQQVTLRCSSQSGHNTVSWYQQALGQGPQFIFQYYREEENGRGNFPPRFSGLQFPNYSSELNVNALELDDSALYLCASSEASGRSLQETQYFGPGTRLLVL.